This TCR beta chain appears in the sequencing data of a study of identical twins. General study points: The presence of invariant MAIT and iNKT cells could partly confound analyses of zero-insertion sequences. Where beta out-of-frame sequences were concerned, excess twin sharing was weaker. Modelling approaches yielded underestimates of out-of-frame TCR alpha sharing between monozygotic twins.

CDR3 size: 18 residues. The germline gives CDR1 MNHEY, CDR2 SMNVEV (reference sequence). The junction had 13 bases not matched to a gene; V was cut back by 0 bases and J by 5 bases. MiXCR was run by TCRdb on the 5' RACE reads, yielding one entry per CDR3 protein. The data show a few hundred thousand distinct CDR3 sequences, with roughly 12% seen just once and about 3.9% held by the top ten. Healthy Caucasians supplied all donations. This clonotype has only a few counts. Its antigen remains unidentified. This same sample was also taken into another study, of yellow fever vaccine responses in identical twins.

The clonotype originates from a woman aged 18-29 years in good health. The material sequenced was memory (CD45RO+) T cells sorted from blood. This chain uses TRBV27 with TRBJ2-5; 9 nucleotides line up with TRBD2. In DNA, the CDR3 is TGTGCCAGCAGTTTATCCCCCCAAGGTAGCGGGAGAAGGGAGACCCAGTACTTC. Protein sequence: CASSLSPQGSGRRETQYF.